This is a list of T cell receptor beta chains from one sample in a study of T cells in localized non-small cell lung cancer. Profiled with immunoSEQ multiplex PCR; TCRdb holds only in-frame clones, not every one. In the table there are about 24,000 clones, 75% to 90% of which are singletons. The sample in question was peripheral blood, obtained before any cancer treatment. The receptors were sampled from a man aged 40 to 75 with stage I squamous cell lung carcinoma. Both conserved end residues are part of each CDR3. A D gene is named only where the DNA matches it firmly. Part of the rows lack a size; the others show once, few, many or a class for expanded clones.

v_call	d_call	j_call	cdr3_length	clone_size	cdr3_nt	cdr3_aa
TRBV5-1	TRBD2	TRBJ2-3	17	-	TGCGCCAGCAGCTTCGGACTAGCGGGGGCCAGCACAGATACGCAGTATTTT	CASSFGLAGASTDTQYF
TRBV5-1	-	TRBJ2-1	19	-	TGCGCCAGCAGCTTGCCCGGACCCGGGGGGCCCTTCTCCTACAATGAGCAGTTCTTC	CASSLPGPGGPFSYNEQFF
TRBV8-2	-	TRBJ2-6	16	once	TGTGGCATCGGAGGCATAACACAAAGTCGGGCCAACGTCCTGACTTTC	CGIGGITQSRANVLTF
TRBV2	TRBD1	TRBJ1-6	15	-	TGTGCCAGCAGCAAGTACACAGGGGATAGTTCACCCCTCCACTTT	CASSKYTGDSSPLHF
TRBV6-5	TRBD1	TRBJ2-7	14	-	TGTGCCAGCAAAGGACAGGGGCGCGACGGCGAGCAGTACTTC	CASKGQGRDGEQYF
TRBV9	TRBD1	TRBJ2-5	13	-	TGTGCCAGCAGCGGGGACAGGGGAGAGACCCAGTACTTC	CASSGDRGETQYF
TRBV9	TRBD2	TRBJ2-1	16	-	TGTGCCAGCAGCGTAGGAGCGGGGCGTACCTACAATGAGCAGTTCTTC	CASSVGAGRTYNEQFF
TRBV11-2	TRBD1	TRBJ1-2	13	-	TGTGCCAGCAGCTTGGGACAGTTCTATGGCTACACCTTC	CASSLGQFYGYTF
TRBV7-9	-	TRBJ2-1	12	-	TGTGCCAGCAGCTTCGGGGAGAATGAGCAGTTCTTC	CASSFGENEQFF
TRBV2	-	TRBJ2-7	14	-	TGTGCCAGCAGCTTGAGTTGGACCTCCTACGAGCAGTACTTC	CASSLSWTSYEQYF
TRBV5-8	-	TRBJ1-2	17	-	TGTGCCAGCAGCGTTTGGCAGAGGACAGACCACAACTATGGCTACACCTTC	CASSVWQRTDHNYGYTF
TRBV6-5	-	TRBJ1-1	14	-	TGTGCCACCTCGGACGCACGCCCGAACACTGAAGCTTTCTTT	CATSDARPNTEAFF
TRBV7-9	-	TRBJ1-2	12	-	TGTGCCAGCAGCTTCGGCCCCGATGGCTACACCTTC	CASSFGPDGYTF
TRBV7-8	TRBD1	TRBJ1-3	16	-	TGTGCCAGCAGCACACTACAGGGGGCTTTTGGAAACACCATATATTTT	CASSTLQGAFGNTIYF
TRBV27	-	TRBJ2-3	11	-	TGTGCCAGCAGTTTTCGAGATACGCAGTATTTT	CASSFRDTQYF
TRBV10-3	-	TRBJ2-1	14	-	TGTGCCATCGGAGAAGGGCTTCTGGGCAATGAGCAGTTCTTC	CAIGEGLLGNEQFF
TRBV28	TRBD1	TRBJ1-2	15	-	TGTGCCAGCTTGCCGGGACAGGGGGTGGGCTATGGCTACACCTTC	CASLPGQGVGYGYTF
TRBV5-4	TRBD2	TRBJ2-5	15	-	TGTGCCAGCAGCGGCGGGACTAGCGGGATAAAGACCCAGTACTTC	CASSGGTSGIKTQYF
TRBV5-6	TRBD1	TRBJ1-2	14	-	TGTGCCAGCAGCTTCGGGACAGGCCAATATGGCTACACCTTC	CASSFGTGQYGYTF
TRBV28	-	TRBJ1-2	13	-	TGTGCCAGCAGTTTGGATATTTACTATGGCTACACCTTC	CASSLDIYYGYTF
TRBV2	TRBD2	TRBJ2-1	14	few	TGTGCCAGCAGACGGGGACTAGCGGGGTATGAGCAGTTCTTC	CASRRGLAGYEQFF
TRBV29-1	TRBD2	TRBJ2-1	14	-	TGCAGCGTGGCTGGACTAGACTCCTACAATGAGCAGTTCTTC	CSVAGLDSYNEQFF
TRBV6-1	-	TRBJ2-1	13	-	TGTGCCAGCAGTGAAGCGCTAAGGGACAAGCAGTTCTTC	CASSEALRDKQFF
TRBV28	TRBD1	TRBJ1-6	16	-	TGTGCCAGCATTGAGTCCGGGACAGGCAAAAATTCACCCCTCCACTTT	CASIESGTGKNSPLHF
TRBV14	-	TRBJ1-1	15	-	TGTGCCAGCAGCCAAGATTCGTGGGCGGGCACTGAAGCTTTCTTT	CASSQDSWAGTEAFF
TRBV7-6	-	TRBJ1-3	14	-	TGTGCCAGCAGCTCCAGTGGGTCTGGAAACACCATATATTTT	CASSSSGSGNTIYF
TRBV4-1	TRBD1	TRBJ1-6	16	-	TGCGCCAGCAGCCAAGGTCCAGGGGGAGGAAATTCACCCCTCCACTTT	CASSQGPGGGNSPLHF
TRBV7-9	-	TRBJ1-6	12	few	TGTGCCAGCAAGGGAGGGAATTCACCCCTCCACTTT	CASKGGNSPLHF
TRBV7-9	-	TRBJ2-7	11	-	TGTGCCAGCAGCTTAAGAACGGAGCAGTACTTC	CASSLRTEQYF
TRBV7-8	-	TRBJ2-3	15	few	TGTGCCAGCAGTCAAGTCCGGGGGTATCGGGATACGCAGTATTTT	CASSQVRGYRDTQYF
TRBV6-6	-	TRBJ2-7	15	-	TGTGCCAGCAGTTACGACAATAACCCACACTACGAGCAGTACTTC	CASSYDNNPHYEQYF
TRBV30	-	TRBJ2-7	12	-	TGTGCCTGGAGCCGCAGGGGGAGGGAGCAGTACTTC	CAWSRRGREQYF
TRBV11-2	TRBD1	TRBJ1-4	17	-	TGTGCCAGCAGCGCGGAGTACTCACAGGGGACTAATGAAAAACTGTTTTTT	CASSAEYSQGTNEKLFF
TRBV6-1	-	TRBJ1-5	15	-	TGTGCCAGCAGTCCGGTCGGGGGGGCTGGACAGCCCCAGCATTTT	CASSPVGGAGQPQHF
TRBV7-9	TRBD2	TRBJ2-2	14	-	TGTGCCAGCGGACTAGCGGGGGCTTCCGGGGAGCTGTTTTTT	CASGLAGASGELFF
TRBV4-1	-	TRBJ1-1	15	once	TGCGCCAGCAGCCAACCTGACAGTGCCCTAGGGGAAGCTTTCTTT	CASSQPDSALGEAFF
TRBV5-1	-	TRBJ1-2	15	-	TGCGCCAGCAGCTTGTATGAGGACCCAAGGTATGGCTACACCTTC	CASSLYEDPRYGYTF
TRBV19	-	TRBJ1-2	15	-	TGTGCCAGTAGTCCCCTCGGACAGACTATGAGGGGCTACACCTTC	CASSPLGQTMRGYTF
TRBV7-3	-	TRBJ2-5	13	once	TGTGCCAGCAGCTCAGCCCGGTCTGAGACCCAGTACTTC	CASSSARSETQYF
TRBV6-5	-	TRBJ2-6	12	-	TGTGCCAGCAGAGGAGGGGCCAACGTCCTGACTTTC	CASRGGANVLTF
TRBV7-3	-	TRBJ2-1	15	-	TGTGCCAGCAGCTTAAACCCCGGGATTCGGAATGAGCAGTTCTTC	CASSLNPGIRNEQFF
TRBV4-1	-	TRBJ1-6	19	-	TGCGCCAGCAGCCTAGGCGGCGGGGGACCAAACTCCTATAATTCACCCCTCCACTTT	CASSLGGGGPNSYNSPLHF
TRBV10-1	-	TRBJ2-5	12	few	TGCGCCAGCAACCTGTACCAAGAGACCCAGTACTTC	CASNLYQETQYF
TRBV5-1	-	TRBJ1-3	15	-	TGCGCCAGCAGCCCTGGGACCACTTCTGGAAACACCATATATTTT	CASSPGTTSGNTIYF
TRBV6-1	TRBD1	TRBJ1-2	14	-	TGTGCCAGCAGAGGGACAGGGGCGTATTATGGCTACACCTTC	CASRGTGAYYGYTF
TRBV11-1	-	TRBJ2-6	16	-	TGTGCCAGCAGCCTTTTTGGGCAAGCTGGGGCCAACGTCCTGACTTTC	CASSLFGQAGANVLTF
TRBV4-3	TRBD2	TRBJ2-3	17	-	TGCGCCAGCAGCAGGGGTACCGCGGGGGGGCCGACAGATACGCAGTATTTT	CASSRGTAGGPTDTQYF
TRBV7-3	TRBD1	TRBJ1-1	13	-	TGTGCCAGCAGCCCAACAGGGGGCACTGAAGCTTTCTTT	CASSPTGGTEAFF
TRBV7-8	-	TRBJ1-1	13	-	TGTGCCAGCAGCTTCGGGGGGAACACTGAAGCTTTCTTT	CASSFGGNTEAFF
TRBV9	-	TRBJ1-6	14	-	TGTGCCAGCAGCCCTCTGGACAGAAATTCACCCCTCCACTTT	CASSPLDRNSPLHF
TRBV2	TRBD2	TRBJ2-3	15	-	TGTGCCAGCAGTCGACTAGCGGGGATCACAGATACGCAGTATTTT	CASSRLAGITDTQYF
TRBV19	TRBD1	TRBJ1-2	13	-	TGTGCCAGTACCGGGACAGTAGGGGATGGCTACACCTTC	CASTGTVGDGYTF
TRBV19	-	TRBJ1-1	15	few	TGTGCCAGTAGTTCCCGGAGAGGGGCCGACACTGAAGCTTTCTTT	CASSSRRGADTEAFF
TRBV6-1	-	TRBJ2-3	14	-	TGTGCCAGCAGTTCTTTACACCGCACAGATACGCAGTATTTT	CASSSLHRTDTQYF
TRBV10-3	-	TRBJ1-5	16	-	TGTGCCATCAGTTCGGCGTCAGGAAATAGCAATCAGCCCCAGCATTTT	CAISSASGNSNQPQHF
TRBV15	-	TRBJ2-7	13	-	TGTGCCACCAGCAGAGGTATCTCGGACGAGCAGTACTTC	CATSRGISDEQYF
TRBV2	-	TRBJ1-1	15	few	TGTGCCAGCACTCAAATGCCAGGGGATGTCACTGAAGCTTTCTTT	CASTQMPGDVTEAFF
TRBV19	TRBD2	TRBJ2-1	15	-	TGTGCCAGTAGGACTCTAGCGGGGGGCAATAGTGAGCAGTTCTTC	CASRTLAGGNSEQFF
TRBV5-6	TRBD2	TRBJ2-3	15	-	TGTGCCAGCAGCTTGGCGGCGCTAGCGGGACGAGCGCAGTATTTT	CASSLAALAGRAQYF